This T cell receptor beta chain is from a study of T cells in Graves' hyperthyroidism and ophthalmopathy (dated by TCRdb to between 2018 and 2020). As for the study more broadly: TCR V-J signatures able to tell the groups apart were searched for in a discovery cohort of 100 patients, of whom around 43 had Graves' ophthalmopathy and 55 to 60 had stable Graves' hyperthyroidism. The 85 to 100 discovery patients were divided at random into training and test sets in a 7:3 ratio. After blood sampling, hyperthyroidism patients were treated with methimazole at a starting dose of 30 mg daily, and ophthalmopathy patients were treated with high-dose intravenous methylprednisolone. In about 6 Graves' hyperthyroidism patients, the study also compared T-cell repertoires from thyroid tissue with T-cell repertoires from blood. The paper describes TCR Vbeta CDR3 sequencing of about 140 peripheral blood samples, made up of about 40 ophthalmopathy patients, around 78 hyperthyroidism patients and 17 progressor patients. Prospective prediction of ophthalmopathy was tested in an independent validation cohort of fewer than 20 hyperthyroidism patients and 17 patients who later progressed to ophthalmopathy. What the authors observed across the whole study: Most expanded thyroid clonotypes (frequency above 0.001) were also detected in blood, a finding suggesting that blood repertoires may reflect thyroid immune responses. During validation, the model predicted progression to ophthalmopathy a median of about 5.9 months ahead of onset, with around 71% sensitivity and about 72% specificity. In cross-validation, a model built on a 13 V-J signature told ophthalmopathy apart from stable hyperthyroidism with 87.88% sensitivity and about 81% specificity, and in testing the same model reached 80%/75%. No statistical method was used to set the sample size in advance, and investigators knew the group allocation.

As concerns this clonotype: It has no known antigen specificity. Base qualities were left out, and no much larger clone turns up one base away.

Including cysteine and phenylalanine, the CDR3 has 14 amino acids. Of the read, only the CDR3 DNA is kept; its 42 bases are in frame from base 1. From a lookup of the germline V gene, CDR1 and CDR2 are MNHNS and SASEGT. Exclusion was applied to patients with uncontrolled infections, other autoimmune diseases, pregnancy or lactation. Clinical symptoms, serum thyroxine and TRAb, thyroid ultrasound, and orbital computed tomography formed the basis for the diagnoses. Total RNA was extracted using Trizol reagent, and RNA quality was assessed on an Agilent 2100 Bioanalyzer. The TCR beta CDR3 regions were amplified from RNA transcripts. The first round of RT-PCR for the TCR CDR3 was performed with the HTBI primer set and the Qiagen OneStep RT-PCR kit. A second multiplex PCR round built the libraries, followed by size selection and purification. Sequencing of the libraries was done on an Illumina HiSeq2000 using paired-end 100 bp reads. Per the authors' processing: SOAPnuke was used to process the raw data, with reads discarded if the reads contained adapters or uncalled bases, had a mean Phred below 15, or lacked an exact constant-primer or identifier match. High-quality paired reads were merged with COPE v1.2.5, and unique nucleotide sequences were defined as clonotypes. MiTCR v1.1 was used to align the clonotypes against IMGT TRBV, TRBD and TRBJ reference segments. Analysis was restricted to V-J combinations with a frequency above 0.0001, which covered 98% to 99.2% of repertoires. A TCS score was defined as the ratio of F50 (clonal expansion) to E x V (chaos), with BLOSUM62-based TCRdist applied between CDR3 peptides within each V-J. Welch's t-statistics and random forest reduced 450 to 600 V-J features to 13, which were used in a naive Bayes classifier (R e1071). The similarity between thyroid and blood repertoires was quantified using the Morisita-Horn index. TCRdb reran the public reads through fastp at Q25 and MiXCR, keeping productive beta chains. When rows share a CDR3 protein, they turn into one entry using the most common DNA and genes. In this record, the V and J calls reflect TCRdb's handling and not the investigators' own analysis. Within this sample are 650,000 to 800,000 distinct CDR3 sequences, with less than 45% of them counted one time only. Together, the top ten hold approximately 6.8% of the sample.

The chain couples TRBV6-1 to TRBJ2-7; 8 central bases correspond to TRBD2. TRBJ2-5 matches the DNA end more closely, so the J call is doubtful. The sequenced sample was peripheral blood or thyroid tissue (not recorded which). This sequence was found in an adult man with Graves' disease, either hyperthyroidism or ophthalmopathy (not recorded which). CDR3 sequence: CASSASGGLKTQYF. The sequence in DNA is TGTGCCAGCAGTGCGTCGGGAGGGCTCAAGACCCAGTACTTC.